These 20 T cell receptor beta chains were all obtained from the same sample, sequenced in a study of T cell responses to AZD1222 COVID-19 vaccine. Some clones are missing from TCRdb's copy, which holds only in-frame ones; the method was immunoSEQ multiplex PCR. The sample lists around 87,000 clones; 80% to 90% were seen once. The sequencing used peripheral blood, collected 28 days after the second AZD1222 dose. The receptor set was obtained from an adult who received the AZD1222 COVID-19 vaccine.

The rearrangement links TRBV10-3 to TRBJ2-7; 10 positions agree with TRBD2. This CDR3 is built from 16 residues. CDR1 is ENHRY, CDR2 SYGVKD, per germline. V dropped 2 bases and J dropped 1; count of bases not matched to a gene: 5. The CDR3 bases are TGTGCCATCAGTGAGCCTCAGCGGGAGGGATCCTACGAGCAGTACTTC. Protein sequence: CAISEPQREGSYEQYF.

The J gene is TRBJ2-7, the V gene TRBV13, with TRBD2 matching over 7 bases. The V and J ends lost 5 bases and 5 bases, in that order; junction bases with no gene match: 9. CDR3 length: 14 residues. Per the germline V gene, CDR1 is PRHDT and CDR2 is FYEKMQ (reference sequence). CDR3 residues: CASSRGRELDEQYF. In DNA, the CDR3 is TGTGCCAGCAGCCGGGGGAGGGAATTGGACGAGCAGTACTTC.

CDR3 sequence (DNA): TGTGCCTGGAGTGTTCGAGGGGCGAGGGGGCCCCAGCATTTT. Protein sequence: CAWSVRGARGPQHF. The V call is TRBV30, the J call TRBJ1-5; tentative D call: TRBD1 (5 bases). The V end lost 0 bases, the J end lost 9 bases, and 15 bases lay between the germline ends. This CDR3 comprises 14 residues. Germline-derived CDR1 and CDR2 are GTSNPN and SVGIG (reference sequence).

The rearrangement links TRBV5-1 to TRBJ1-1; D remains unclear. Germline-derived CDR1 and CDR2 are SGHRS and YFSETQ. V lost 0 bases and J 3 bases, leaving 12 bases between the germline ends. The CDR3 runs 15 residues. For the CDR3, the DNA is TGCGCCAGCAGCTTGGTTGGGGTGTTGGACACTGAAGCTTTCTTT. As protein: CASSLVGVLDTEAFF.

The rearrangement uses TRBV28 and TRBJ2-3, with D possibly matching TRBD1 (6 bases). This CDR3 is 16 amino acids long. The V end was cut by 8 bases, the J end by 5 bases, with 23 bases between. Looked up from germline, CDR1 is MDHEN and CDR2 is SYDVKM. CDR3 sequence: CASDSAGAADGDTQYF. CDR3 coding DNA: TGTGCCAGCGACTCAGCAGGGGCCGCCGATGGAGATACGCAGTATTTT.

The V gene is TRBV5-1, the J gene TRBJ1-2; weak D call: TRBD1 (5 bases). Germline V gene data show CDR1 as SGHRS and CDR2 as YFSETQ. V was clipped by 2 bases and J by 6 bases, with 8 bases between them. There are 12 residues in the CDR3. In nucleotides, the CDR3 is TGCGCCAGCAGCTTCCAGGGAGATGGCTACACCTTC. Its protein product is CASSFQGDGYTF. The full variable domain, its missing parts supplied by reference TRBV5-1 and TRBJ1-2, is KAGVTQTPRYLIKTRGQQVTLSCSPISGHRSVSWYQQTPGQGLQFLFEYFSETQRNKGNFPGRFSGRQFSNSRSEMNVSTLELGDSALYLCASSFQGDGYTFGSGTRLTVV.

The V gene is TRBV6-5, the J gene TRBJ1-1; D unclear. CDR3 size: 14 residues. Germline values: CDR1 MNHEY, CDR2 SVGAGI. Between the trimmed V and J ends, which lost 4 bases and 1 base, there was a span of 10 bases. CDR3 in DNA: TGTGCCAGCAGTTGGGGATACCGGAACACTGAAGCTTTCTTT. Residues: CASSWGYRNTEAFF.

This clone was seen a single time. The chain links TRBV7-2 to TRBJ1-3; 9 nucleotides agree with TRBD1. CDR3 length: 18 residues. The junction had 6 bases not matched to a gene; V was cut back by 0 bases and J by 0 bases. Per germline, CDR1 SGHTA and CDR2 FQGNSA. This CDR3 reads CASSLATGGGFSGNTIYF. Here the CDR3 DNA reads TGTGCCAGCAGCTTAGCGACAGGGGGGGGATTCTCTGGAAACACCATATATTTT. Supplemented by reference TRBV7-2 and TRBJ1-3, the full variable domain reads GAGVSQSPSNKVTEKGKDVELRCDPISGHTALYWYRQSLGQGLEFLIYFQGNSAPDKSGLPSDRFSAERTGGSVSTLTIQRTQQEDSAVYLCASSLATGGGFSGNTIYFGEGSWLTVV.

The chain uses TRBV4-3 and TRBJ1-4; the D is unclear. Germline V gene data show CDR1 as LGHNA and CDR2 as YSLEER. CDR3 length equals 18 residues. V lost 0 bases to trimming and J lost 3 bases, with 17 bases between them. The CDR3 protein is CASSQESSQVVSNEKLFF. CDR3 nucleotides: TGCGCCAGCAGCCAAGAATCATCGCAGGTCGTTTCTAATGAAAAACTGTTTTTT.

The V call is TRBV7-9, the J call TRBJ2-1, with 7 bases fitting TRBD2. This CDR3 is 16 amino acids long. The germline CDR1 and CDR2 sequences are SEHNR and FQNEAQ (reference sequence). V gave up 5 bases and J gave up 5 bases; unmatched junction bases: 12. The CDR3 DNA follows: TGTGCCAGCAGCCCGAGGGGACGGGGGGTCAACAATGAGCAGTTCTTC. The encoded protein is CASSPRGRGVNNEQFF.

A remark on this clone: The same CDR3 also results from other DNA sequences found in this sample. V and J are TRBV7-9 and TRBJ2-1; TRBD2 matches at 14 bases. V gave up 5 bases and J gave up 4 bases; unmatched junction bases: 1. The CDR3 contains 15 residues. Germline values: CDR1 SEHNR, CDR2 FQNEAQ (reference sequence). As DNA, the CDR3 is TGTGCCAGCAGCCGGACTAGCGGGGGGTACAATGAGCAGTTCTTC. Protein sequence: CASSRTSGGYNEQFF.

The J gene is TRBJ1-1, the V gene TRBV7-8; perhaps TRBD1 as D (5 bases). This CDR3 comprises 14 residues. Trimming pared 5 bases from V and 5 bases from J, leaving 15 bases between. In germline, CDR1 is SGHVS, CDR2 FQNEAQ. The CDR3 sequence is CASSPPTGGTEAFF. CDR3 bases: TGTGCCAGCAGCCCACCAACTGGGGGGACTGAAGCTTTCTTT.

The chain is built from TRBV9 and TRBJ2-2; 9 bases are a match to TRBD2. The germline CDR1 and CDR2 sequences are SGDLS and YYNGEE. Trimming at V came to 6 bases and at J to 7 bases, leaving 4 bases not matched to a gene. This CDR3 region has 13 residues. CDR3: CASNLAGNGELFF. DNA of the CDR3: TGTGCCAGCAACCTAGCGGGAAACGGGGAGCTGTTTTTT.

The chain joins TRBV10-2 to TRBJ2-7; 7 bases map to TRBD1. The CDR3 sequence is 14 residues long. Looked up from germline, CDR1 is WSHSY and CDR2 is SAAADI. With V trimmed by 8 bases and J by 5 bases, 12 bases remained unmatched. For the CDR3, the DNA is TGCGCCAGCCTGGACAAAGGGGGCACCCACGAGCAGTACTTC. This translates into CASLDKGGTHEQYF.

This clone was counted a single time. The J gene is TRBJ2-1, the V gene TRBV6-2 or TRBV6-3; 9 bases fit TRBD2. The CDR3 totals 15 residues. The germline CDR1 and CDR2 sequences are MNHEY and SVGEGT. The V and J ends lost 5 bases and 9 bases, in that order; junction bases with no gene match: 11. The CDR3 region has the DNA TGTGCCAGCAGTACACGGCCGGGACTAGCTTCTGAGCAGTTCTTC. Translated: CASSTRPGLASEQFF.

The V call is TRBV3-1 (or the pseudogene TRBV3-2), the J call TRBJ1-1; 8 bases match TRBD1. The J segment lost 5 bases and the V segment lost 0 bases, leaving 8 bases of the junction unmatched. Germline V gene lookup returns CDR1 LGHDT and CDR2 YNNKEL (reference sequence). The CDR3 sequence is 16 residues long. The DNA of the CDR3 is TGTGCCAGCAGCCAAGATCTCCAGGGGGCAAGTACTGAAGCTTTCTTT. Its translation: CASSQDLQGASTEAFF.

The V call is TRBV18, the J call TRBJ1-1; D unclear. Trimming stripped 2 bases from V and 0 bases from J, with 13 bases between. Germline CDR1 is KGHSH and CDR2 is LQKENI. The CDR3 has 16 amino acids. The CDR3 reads CASSPSTTAMNTEAFF. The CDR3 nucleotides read TGTGCCAGCTCACCATCGACAACTGCCATGAACACTGAAGCTTTCTTT. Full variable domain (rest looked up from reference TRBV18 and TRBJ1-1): NAGVMQNPRHLVRRRGQEARLRCSPMKGHSHVYWYRQLPEEGLKFMVYLQKENIIDESGMPKERFSAEFPKEGPSILRIQQVVRGDSAAYFCASSPSTTAMNTEAFFGQGTRLTVV.

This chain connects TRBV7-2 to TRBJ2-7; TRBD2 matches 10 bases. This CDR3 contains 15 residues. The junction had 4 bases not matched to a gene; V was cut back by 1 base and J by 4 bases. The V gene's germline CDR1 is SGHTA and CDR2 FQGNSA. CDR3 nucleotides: TGTGCCAGCAGCTTAGGGGCTAGCGGGGGTTACGAGCAGTACTTC. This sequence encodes CASSLGASGGYEQYF.

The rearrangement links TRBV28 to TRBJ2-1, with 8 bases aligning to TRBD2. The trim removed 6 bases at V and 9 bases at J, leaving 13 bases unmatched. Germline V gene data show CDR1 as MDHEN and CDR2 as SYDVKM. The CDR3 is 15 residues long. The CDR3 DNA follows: TGTGCCAGCAGCACCCCGAAAAGCGGGAGAGGTGAGCAGTTCTTC. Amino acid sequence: CASSTPKSGRGEQFF.

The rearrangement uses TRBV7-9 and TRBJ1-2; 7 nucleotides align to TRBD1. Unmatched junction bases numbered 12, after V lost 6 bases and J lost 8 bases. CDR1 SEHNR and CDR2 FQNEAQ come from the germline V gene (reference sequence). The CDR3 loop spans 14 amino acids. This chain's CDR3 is CASRRDSEVRGYTF. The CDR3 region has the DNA TGTGCCAGCAGACGGGACAGCGAAGTTAGGGGCTACACCTTC. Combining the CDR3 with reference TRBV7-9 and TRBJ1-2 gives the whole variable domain DTGVSQNPRHKITKRGQNVTFRCDPISEHNRLYWYRQTLGQGPEFLTYFQNEAQLEKSRLLSDRFSAERPKGSFSTLEIQRTEQGDSAMYLCASRRDSEVRGYTFGSGTRLTVV.